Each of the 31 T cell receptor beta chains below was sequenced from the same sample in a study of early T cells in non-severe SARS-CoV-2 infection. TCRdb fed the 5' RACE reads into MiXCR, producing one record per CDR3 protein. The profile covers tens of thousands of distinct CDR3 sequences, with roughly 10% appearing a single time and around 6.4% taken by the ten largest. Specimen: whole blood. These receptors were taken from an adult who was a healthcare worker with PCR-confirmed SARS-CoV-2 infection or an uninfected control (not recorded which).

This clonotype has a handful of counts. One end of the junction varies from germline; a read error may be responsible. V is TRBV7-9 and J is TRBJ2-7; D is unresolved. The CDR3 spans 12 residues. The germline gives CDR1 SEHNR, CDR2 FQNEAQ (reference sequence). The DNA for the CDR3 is TGTGCCAGCAGCTTAGGAGTGGTCGAGCAGTGCTTC. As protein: CASSLGVVEQCF.

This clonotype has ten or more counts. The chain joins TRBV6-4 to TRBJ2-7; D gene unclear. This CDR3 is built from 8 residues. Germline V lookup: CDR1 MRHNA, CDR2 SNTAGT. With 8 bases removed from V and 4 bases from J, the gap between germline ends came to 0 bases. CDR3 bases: TGTGCCAGCTACGAGCAGTACTTC. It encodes CASYEQYF.

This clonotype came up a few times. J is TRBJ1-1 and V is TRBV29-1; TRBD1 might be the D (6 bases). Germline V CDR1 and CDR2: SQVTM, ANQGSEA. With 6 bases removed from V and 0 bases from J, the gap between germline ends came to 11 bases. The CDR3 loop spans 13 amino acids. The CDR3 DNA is TGCAGCGTGGGGACATTCATGAACACTGAAGCTTTCTTT. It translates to CSVGTFMNTEAFF.

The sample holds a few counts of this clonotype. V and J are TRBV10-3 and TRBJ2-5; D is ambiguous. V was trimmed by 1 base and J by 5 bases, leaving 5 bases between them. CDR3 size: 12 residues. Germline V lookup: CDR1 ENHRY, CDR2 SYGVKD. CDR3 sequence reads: CAISEYTETQYF. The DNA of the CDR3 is TGTGCCATCAGTGAGTACACGGAGACCCAGTACTTC.

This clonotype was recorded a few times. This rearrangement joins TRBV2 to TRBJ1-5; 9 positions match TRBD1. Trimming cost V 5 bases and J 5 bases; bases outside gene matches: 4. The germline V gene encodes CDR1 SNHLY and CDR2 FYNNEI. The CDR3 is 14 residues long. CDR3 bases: TGTGCCAGCAGTCTGGGACAGGGCCATCAGCCCCAGCATTTT. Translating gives CASSLGQGHQPQHF.

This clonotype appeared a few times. In nucleotides, the CDR3 is TGTGCCAGCAAACGACAGCCGAACACCGGGGAGCTGTTTTTT. Translating it yields CASKRQPNTGELFF. The chain couples TRBV28 to TRBJ2-2; a possible D gene is TRBD1 (5 bases). V dropped 7 bases and J dropped 0 bases, with 9 bases sitting between them. Germline-derived CDR1 and CDR2 are MDHEN and SYDVKM. The CDR3 spans 14 residues.

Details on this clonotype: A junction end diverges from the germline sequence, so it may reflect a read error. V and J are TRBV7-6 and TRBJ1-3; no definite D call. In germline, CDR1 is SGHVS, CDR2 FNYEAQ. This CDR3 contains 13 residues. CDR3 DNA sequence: TGTGCCAGCGCCTGGTACTCTCGAAACACCATATATTTT. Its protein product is CASAWYSRNTIYF.

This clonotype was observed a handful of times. CDR3 sequence (DNA): TGTGCCACCAGTCAGTGGGGACAGGGGGACACCGGGGAGCTGTTTTTT. Residues: CATSQWGQGDTGELFF. V and J are TRBV24-1 and TRBJ2-2, with 11 bases fitting TRBD1. This CDR3 comprises 16 residues. V dropped 6 bases and J dropped 3; count of bases not matched to a gene: 5. Germline V CDR1 and CDR2: KGHDR, SFDVKD.

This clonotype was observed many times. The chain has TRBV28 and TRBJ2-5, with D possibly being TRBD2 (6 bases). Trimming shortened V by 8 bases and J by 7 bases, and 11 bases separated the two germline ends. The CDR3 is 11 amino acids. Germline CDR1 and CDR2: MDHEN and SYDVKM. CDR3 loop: CASGVRGTQYF. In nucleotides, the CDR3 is TGTGCCAGCGGAGTGCGGGGGACCCAGTACTTC.

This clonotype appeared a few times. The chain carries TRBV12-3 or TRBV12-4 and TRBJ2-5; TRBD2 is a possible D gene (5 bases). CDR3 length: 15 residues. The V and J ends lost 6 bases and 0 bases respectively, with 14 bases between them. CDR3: CASSPPPGNQETQYF. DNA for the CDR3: TGTGCCAGCAGCCCCCCTCCGGGAAACCAAGAGACCCAGTACTTC.

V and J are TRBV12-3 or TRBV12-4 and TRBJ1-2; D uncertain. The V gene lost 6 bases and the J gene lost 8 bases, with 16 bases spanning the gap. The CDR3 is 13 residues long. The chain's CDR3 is CASRALWGAGYTF. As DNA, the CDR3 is TGTGCCAGCAGAGCCTTGTGGGGTGCGGGCTACACCTTC.

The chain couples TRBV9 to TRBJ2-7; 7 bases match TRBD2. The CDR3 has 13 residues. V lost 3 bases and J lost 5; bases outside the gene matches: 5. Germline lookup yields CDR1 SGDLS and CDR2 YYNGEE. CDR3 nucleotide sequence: TGTGCCAGCAGCGGGGGACTAATCCACGAGCAGTACTTC. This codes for CASSGGLIHEQYF.

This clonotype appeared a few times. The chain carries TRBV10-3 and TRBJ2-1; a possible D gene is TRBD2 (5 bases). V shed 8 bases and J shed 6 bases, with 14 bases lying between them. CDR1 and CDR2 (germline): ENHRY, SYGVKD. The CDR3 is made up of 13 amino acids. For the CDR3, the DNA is TGTGCCATCGCGAGAGGGCCAGGCAATGAGCAGTTCTTC. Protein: CAIARGPGNEQFF.

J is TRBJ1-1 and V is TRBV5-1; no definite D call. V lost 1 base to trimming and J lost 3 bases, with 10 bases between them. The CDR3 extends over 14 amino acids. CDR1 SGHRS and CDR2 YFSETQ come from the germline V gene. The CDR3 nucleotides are TGCGCCAGCAGCTTGACGGATGGGGACACTGAAGCTTTCTTT. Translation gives CASSLTDGDTEAFF.

CDR3 region: CASSGRTTTYEQYF. Written as DNA, the CDR3 is TGTGCCAGCAGTGGACGGACGACCACCTACGAGCAGTACTTC. The V gene is TRBV2, the J gene TRBJ2-7; D is unclear. In germline, CDR1 is SNHLY, CDR2 FYNNEI. There are 14 residues in the CDR3. V lost 4 bases to trimming and J lost 2 bases, with 12 bases between them.

The CDR3 sequence: CASSPRPPRDQPQHF. In DNA form, the CDR3 reads TGTGCCAGCTCACCCCGGCCCCCCCGGGACCAGCCCCAGCATTTT. The chain uses TRBV18 and TRBJ1-5; D possibly corresponds to TRBD1 (5 bases). Trimming took off 3 bases at V and 7 bases at J, with 16 bases between the two ends. The CDR3 extends over 15 amino acids. The germline V gene encodes CDR1 KGHSH and CDR2 LQKENI.

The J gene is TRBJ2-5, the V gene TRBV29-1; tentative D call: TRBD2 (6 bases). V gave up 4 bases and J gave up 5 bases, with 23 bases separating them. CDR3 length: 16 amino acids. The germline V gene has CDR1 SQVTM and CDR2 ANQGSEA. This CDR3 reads CSVGGEGAASVETQYF. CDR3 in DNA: TGCAGCGTTGGGGGGGAAGGGGCCGCCTCGGTGGAGACCCAGTACTTC.

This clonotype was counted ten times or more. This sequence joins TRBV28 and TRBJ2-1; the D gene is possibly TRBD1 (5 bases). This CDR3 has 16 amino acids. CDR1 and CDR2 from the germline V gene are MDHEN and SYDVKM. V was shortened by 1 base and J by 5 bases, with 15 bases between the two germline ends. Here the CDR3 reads CASSLFGQGFNNEQFF. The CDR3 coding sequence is TGTGCCAGCAGTTTATTTGGGCAGGGTTTTAACAATGAGCAGTTCTTC.

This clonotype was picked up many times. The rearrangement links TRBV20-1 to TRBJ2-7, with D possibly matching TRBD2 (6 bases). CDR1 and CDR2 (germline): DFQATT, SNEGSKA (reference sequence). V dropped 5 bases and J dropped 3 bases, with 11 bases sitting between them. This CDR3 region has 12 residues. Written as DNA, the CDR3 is TGCAGTGCTGGGGGGTACTACTACGAGCAGTACTTC. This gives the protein CSAGGYYYEQYF.

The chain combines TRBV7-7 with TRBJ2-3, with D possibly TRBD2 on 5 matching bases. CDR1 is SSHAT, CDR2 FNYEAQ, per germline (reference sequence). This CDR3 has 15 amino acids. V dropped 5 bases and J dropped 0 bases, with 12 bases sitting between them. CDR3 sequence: CASSPASHSTDTQYF. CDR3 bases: TGTGCCAGCAGCCCTGCTAGCCACAGCACAGATACGCAGTATTTT.

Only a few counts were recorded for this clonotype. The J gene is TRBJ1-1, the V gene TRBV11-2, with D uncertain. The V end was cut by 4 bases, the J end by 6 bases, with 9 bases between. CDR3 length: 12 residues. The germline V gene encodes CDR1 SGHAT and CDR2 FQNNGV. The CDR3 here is CASSSQDAEAFF. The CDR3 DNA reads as TGTGCCAGCAGCTCCCAGGACGCTGAAGCTTTCTTT.

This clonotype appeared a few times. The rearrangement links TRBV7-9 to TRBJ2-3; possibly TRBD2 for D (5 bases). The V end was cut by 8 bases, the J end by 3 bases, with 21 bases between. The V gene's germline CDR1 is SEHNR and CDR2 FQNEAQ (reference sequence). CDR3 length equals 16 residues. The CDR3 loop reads CASCPAPRGLTDTQYF. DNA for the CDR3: TGTGCCAGCTGCCCCGCCCCGCGAGGGTTGACAGATACGCAGTATTTT.

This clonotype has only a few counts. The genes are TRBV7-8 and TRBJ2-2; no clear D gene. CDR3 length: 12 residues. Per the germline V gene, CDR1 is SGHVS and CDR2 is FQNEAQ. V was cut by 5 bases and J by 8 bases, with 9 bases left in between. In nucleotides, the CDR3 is TGTGCCAGCAGCCGCGAGCCGGGGGAGCTGTTTTTT. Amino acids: CASSREPGELFF. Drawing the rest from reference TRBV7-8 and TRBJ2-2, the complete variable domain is GAGVSQSPRYKVAKRGQDVALRCDPISGHVSLFWYQQALGQGPEFLTYFQNEAQLDKSGLPSDRFFAERPEGSVSTLKIQRTQQEDSAVYLCASSREPGELFFGEGSRLTVL.

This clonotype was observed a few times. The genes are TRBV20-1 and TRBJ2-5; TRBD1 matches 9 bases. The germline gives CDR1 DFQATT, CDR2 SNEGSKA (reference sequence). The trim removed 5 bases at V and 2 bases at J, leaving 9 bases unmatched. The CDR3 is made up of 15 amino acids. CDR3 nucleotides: TGCAGTGCTCCCCCCCAGACAGGGGGACAAGAGACCCAGTACTTC. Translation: CSAPPQTGGQETQYF.

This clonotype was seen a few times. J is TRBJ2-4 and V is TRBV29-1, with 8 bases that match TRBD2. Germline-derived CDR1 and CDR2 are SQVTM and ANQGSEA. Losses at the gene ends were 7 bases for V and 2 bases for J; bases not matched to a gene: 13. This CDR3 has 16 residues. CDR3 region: CSASPGGFESKNIQYF. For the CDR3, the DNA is TGCAGCGCCTCCCCGGGAGGGTTTGAGTCCAAAAACATTCAGTACTTC.

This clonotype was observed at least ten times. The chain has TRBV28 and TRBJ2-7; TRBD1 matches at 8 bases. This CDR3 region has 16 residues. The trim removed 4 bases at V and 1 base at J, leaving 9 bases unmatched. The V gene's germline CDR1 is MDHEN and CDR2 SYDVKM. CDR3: CASSSTTGTGSYEQYF. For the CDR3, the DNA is TGTGCCAGCAGTTCAACTACCGGGACAGGTTCCTACGAGCAGTACTTC.

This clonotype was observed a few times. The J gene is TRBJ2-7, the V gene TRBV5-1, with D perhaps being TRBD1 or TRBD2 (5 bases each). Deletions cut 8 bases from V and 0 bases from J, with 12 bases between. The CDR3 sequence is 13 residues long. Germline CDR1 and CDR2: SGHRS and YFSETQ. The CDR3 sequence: CASGTVSSYEQYF. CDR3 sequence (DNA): TGCGCCAGTGGGACCGTCAGCTCCTACGAGCAGTACTTC.

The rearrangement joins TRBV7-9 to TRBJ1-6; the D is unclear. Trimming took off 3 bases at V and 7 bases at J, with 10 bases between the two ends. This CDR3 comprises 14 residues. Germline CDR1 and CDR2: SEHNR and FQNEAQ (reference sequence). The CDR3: CASSFDSGNSPLHF. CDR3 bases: TGTGCCAGCAGCTTTGACTCTGGGAATTCACCCCTCCACTTT.

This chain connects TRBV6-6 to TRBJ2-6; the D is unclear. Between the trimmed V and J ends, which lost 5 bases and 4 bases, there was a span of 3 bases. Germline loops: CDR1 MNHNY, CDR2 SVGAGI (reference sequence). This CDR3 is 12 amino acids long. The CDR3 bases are TGTGCCAGCAGTCCGGGGGCCAACGTCCTGACTTTC. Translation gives CASSPGANVLTF.

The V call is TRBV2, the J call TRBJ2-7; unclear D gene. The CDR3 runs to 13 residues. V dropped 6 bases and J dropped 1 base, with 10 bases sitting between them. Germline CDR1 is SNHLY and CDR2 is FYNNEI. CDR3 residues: CASSPDLSYEQYF. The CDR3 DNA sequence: TGTGCCAGCAGCCCAGATTTATCCTACGAGCAGTACTTC. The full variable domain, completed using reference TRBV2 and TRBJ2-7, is EPEVTQTPSHQVTQMGQEVILRCVPISNHLYFYWYRQILGQKVEFLVSFYNNEISEKSEIFDDQFSVERPDGSNFTLKIRSTKLEDSAMYFCASSPDLSYEQYFGPGTRLTVT.

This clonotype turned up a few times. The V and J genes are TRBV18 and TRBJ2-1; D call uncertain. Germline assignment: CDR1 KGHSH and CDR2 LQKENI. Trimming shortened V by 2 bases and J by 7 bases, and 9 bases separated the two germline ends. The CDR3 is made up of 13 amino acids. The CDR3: CASSPAPTNEQFF. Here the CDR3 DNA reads TGTGCCAGCTCACCAGCGCCGACTAATGAGCAGTTCTTC.